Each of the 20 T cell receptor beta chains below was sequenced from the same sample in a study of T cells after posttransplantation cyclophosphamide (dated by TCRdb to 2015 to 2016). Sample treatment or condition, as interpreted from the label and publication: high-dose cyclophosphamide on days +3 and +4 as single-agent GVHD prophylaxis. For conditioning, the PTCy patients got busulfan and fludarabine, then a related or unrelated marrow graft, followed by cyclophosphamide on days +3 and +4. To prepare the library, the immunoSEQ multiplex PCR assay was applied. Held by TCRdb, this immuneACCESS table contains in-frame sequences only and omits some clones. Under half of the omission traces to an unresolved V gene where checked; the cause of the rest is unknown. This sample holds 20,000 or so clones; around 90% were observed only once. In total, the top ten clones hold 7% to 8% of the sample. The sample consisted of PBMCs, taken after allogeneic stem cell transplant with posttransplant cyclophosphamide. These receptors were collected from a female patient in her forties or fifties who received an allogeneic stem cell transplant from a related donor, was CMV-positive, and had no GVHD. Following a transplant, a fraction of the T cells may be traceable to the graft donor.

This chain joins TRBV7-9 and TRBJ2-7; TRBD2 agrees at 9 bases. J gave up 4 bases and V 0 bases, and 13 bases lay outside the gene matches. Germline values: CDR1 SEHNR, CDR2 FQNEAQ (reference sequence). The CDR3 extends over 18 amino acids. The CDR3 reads CASSLAHFGGRAGYEQYF. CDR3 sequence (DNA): TGTGCCAGCAGCTTAGCGCACTTTGGCGGGAGGGCCGGTTACGAGCAGTACTTC.

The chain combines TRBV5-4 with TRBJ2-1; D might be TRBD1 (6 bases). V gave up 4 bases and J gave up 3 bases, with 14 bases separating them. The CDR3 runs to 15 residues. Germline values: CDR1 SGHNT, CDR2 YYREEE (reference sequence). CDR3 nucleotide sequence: TGTGCCAGCAGCATACGCAGGGGTCTCTACAATGAGCAGTTCTTC. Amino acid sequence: CASSIRRGLYNEQFF.

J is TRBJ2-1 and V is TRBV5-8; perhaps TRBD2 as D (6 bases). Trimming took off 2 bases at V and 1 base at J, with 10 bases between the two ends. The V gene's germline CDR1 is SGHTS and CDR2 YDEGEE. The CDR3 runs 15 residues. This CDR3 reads CASSFYSGSYNEQFF. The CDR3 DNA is TGTGCCAGCAGCTTTTATAGCGGTTCCTACAATGAGCAGTTCTTC.

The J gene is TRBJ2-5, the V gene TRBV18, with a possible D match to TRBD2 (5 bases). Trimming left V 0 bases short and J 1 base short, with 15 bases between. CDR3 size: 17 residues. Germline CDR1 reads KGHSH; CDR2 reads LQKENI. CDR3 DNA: TGTGCCAGCTCACCACCGGGAGCAGGTTACCTCCAAGAGACCCAGTACTTC. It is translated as CASSPPGAGYLQETQYF.

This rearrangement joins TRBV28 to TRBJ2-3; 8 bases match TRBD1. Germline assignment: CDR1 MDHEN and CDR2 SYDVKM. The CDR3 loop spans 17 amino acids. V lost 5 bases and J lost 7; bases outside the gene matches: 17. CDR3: CASSPILGQGATNTQYF. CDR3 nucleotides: TGTGCCAGCAGTCCCATTTTGGGGCAGGGGGCAACGAATACGCAGTATTTT.

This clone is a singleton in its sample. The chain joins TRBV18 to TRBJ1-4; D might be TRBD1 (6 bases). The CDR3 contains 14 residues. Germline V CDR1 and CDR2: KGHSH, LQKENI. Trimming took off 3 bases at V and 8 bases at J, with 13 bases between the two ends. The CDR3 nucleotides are TGTGCCAGCTCACCGGGGGGGCTCGGGGAAAAACTGTTTTTT. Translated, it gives CASSPGGLGEKLFF.

The CDR3 nucleotides are TGTGCAAGGACAGCCCTTGAGGAGATGAACACTGAAGCTTTCTTT. It is translated as CARTALEEMNTEAFF. This rearrangement joins TRBV30 to TRBJ1-1; tentatively, D is TRBD1 (6 bases). This CDR3 has 15 amino acids. The germline CDR1 and CDR2 sequences are GTSNPN and SVGIG (reference sequence).

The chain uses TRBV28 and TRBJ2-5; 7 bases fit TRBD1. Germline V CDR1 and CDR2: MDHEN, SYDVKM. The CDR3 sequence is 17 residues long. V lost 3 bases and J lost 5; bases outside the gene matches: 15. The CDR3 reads CASSFGTIQGPGETQYF. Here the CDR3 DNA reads TGTGCCAGCAGTTTTGGGACGATACAGGGGCCGGGGGAGACCCAGTACTTC.

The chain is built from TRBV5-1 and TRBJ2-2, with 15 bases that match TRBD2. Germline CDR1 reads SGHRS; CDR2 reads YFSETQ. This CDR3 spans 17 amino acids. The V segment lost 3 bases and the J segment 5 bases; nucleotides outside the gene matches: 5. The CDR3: CASSSGLAGGTTGELFF. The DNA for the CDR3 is TGCGCCAGCAGCTCTGGACTAGCGGGAGGGACTACCGGGGAGCTGTTTTTT.

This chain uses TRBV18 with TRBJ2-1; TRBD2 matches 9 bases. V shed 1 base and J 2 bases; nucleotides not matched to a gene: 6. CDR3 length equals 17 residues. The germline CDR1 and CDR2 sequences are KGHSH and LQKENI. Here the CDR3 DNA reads TGTGCCAGCTCACCACGGGCGGGAGGGCCAACCTACAATGAGCAGTTCTTC. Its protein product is CASSPRAGGPTYNEQFF.

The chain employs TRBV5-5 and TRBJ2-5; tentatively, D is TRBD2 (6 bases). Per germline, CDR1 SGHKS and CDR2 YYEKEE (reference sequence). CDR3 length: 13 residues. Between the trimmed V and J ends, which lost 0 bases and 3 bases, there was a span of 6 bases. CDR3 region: CASSLGGEETQYF. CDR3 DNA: TGTGCCAGCAGCTTGGGGGGGGAAGAGACCCAGTACTTC.

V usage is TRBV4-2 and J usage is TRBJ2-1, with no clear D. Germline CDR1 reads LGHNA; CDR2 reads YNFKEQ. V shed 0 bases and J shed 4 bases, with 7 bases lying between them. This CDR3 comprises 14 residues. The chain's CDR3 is CASSQEAPYNEQFF. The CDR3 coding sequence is TGTGCCAGCAGCCAAGAAGCTCCTTACAATGAGCAGTTCTTC.

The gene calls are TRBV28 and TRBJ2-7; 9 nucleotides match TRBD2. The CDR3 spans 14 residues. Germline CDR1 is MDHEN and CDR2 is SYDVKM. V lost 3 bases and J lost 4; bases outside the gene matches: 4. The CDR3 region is CASSFGLAGYEQYF. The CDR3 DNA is TGTGCCAGCAGTTTCGGTCTAGCGGGATACGAGCAGTACTTC.

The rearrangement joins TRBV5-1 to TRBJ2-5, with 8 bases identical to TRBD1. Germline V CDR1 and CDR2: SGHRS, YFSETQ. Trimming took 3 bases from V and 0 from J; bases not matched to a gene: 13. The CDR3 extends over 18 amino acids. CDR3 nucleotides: TGCGCCAGCAGCTCGCCGACAGGGGAGAGGTGGTACCAAGAGACCCAGTACTTC. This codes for CASSSPTGERWYQETQYF.

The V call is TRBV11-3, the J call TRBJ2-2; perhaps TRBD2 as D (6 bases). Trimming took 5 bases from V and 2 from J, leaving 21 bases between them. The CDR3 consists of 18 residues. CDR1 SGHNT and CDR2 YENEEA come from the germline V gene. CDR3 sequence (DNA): TGTGCCAGCAGCCTTCGAAGGGTTGGGGGAGGAAACACCGGGGAGCTGTTTTTT. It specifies CASSLRRVGGGNTGELFF. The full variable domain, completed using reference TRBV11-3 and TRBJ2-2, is EAGVVQSPRYKIIEKKQPVAFWCNPISGHNTLYWYLQNLGQGPELLIRYENEEAVDDSQLPKDRFSAERLKGVDSTLKIQPAELGDSAVYLCASSLRRVGGGNTGELFFGEGSRLTVL.

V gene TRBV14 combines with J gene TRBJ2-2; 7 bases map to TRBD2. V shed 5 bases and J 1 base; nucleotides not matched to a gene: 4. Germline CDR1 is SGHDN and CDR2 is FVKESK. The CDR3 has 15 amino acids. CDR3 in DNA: TGTGCCAGCAGCTACGGACTAGTGAACACCGGGGAGCTGTTTTTT. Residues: CASSYGLVNTGELFF. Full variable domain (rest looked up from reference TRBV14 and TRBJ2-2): EAGVTQFPSHSVIEKGQTVTLRCDPISGHDNLYWYRRVMGKEIKFLLHFVKESKQDESGMPNNRFLAERTGGTYSTLKVQPAELEDSGVYFCASSYGLVNTGELFFGEGSRLTVL.

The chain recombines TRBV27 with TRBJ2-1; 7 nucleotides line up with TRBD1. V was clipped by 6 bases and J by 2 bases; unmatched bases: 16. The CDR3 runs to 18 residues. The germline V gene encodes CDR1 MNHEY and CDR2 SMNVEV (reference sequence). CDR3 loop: CASSNLILPGTAYNEQFF. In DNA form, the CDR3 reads TGTGCCAGCAGCAACCTGATTCTCCCCGGGACAGCCTACAATGAGCAGTTCTTC.

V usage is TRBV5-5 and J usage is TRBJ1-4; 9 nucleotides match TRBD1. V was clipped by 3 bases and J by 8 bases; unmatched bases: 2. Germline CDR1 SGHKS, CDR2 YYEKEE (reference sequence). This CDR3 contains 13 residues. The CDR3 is CASSWTGDEKLFF. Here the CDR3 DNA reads TGTGCCAGCAGCTGGACAGGGGACGAAAAACTGTTTTTT.

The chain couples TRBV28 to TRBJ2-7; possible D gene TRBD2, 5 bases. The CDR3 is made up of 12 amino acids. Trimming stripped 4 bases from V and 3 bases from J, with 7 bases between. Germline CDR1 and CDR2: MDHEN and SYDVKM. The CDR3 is CASSSDFYEQYF. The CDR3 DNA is TGTGCCAGCAGTTCGGACTTCTACGAGCAGTACTTC.

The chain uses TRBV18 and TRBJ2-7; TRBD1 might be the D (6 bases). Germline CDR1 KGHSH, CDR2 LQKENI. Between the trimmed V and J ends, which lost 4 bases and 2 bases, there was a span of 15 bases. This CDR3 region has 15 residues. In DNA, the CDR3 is TGTGCCAGCTCACTTCAACGGACAGTTACCTACGAGCAGTACTTC. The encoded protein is CASSLQRTVTYEQYF.